This is a list of T cell receptor beta chains from one sample in a study of blood T cell repertoires in COVID-19. Produced via immunoSEQ multiplex PCR; TCRdb's table is partial and in-frame only. The table includes roughly 200,000 clones, 60% to 85% detected once. The sequenced sample was peripheral blood. These receptors originate from a woman aged 50 to 60 with active or convalescent COVID-19. CDR3s include the opening cysteine and the closing phenylalanine or tryptophan. Fields, in order: J gene, V gene, D gene, clone size, CDR3 protein, CDR3 DNA. A D gene is named only where the DNA matches it firmly. Clone size is stated in some rows and not others, as once, few, many or a class when expanded.

J gene: TRBJ2-7
V gene: TRBV9
D gene: TRBD2
clone size: -
CDR3 protein: CASSVEGRGSYEQYF
CDR3 DNA: TGTGCCAGCAGCGTAGAGGGGCGGGGGAGTTACGAGCAGTACTTC

J gene: TRBJ1-1
V gene: TRBV4-3
D gene: -
clone size: -
CDR3 protein: CASSQEAVVTGSLTEAFF
CDR3 DNA: TGCGCCAGCAGCCAAGAGGCTGTTGTAACAGGGTCACTAACTGAAGCTTTCTTT

J gene: TRBJ1-2
V gene: TRBV5-8
D gene: -
clone size: -
CDR3 protein: CASSARYGYTF
CDR3 DNA: TGTGCCAGCAGTGCTAGATATGGCTACACCTTC

J gene: TRBJ2-2
V gene: TRBV6-1
D gene: -
clone size: -
CDR3 protein: CASSDYRTTGELFF
CDR3 DNA: TGTGCCAGCAGTGATTACAGAACCACCGGGGAGCTGTTTTTT

J gene: TRBJ1-6
V gene: TRBV20-1
D gene: -
clone size: few
CDR3 protein: CSASEGSPYNSPLHF
CDR3 DNA: TGCAGTGCCAGTGAAGGTAGCCCCTATAATTCACCCCTCCACTTT

J gene: TRBJ2-7
V gene: TRBV6-6
D gene: -
clone size: -
CDR3 protein: CASSYSTGQDYEQYF
CDR3 DNA: TGTGCCAGCAGTTACTCGACAGGACAAGACTACGAGCAGTACTTC

J gene: TRBJ2-3
V gene: TRBV5-8
D gene: -
clone size: once
CDR3 protein: CASSLVGGSTDTQYF
CDR3 DNA: TGTGCCAGCAGCTTGGTAGGCGGGAGCACAGATACGCAGTATTTT

J gene: TRBJ1-6
V gene: TRBV20-1
D gene: -
clone size: -
CDR3 protein: CSASTQGNSPLHF
CDR3 DNA: TGCAGTGCTAGTACCCAGGGGAATTCACCCCTCCACTTT

J gene: TRBJ1-1
V gene: TRBV19
D gene: -
clone size: -
CDR3 protein: CATSSGVAEAFF
CDR3 DNA: TGTGCCACCTCCTCCGGAGTCGCTGAAGCTTTCTTT

J gene: TRBJ2-3
V gene: TRBV19
D gene: -
clone size: -
CDR3 protein: CASSIGGKAGGTDTQYF
CDR3 DNA: TGTGCCAGTAGTATAGGCGGCAAGGCGGGCGGCACAGATACGCAGTATTTT

J gene: TRBJ2-2
V gene: TRBV4-2
D gene: TRBD2
clone size: -
CDR3 protein: CASSQDIGLATGELFF
CDR3 DNA: TGTGCCAGCAGCCAAGACATCGGACTAGCGACCGGGGAGCTGTTTTTT

J gene: TRBJ1-3
V gene: TRBV14
D gene: -
clone size: -
CDR3 protein: CASSPRGSAGMGNTIYF
CDR3 DNA: TGTGCCAGCAGCCCGCGGGGGTCCGCAGGGATGGGAAACACCATATATTTT

J gene: TRBJ1-5
V gene: TRBV6-4
D gene: -
clone size: -
CDR3 protein: CASSDPGEQGYSNQPQHF
CDR3 DNA: TGTGCCAGCAGTGACCCGGGCGAGCAGGGGTATAGCAATCAGCCCCAGCATTTT

J gene: TRBJ1-5
V gene: TRBV7-2
D gene: -
clone size: -
CDR3 protein: CASSSDSRNQPQHF
CDR3 DNA: TGTGCCAGCAGCTCCGACAGCCGCAATCAGCCCCAGCATTTT

J gene: TRBJ2-1
V gene: TRBV11-2
D gene: TRBD2
clone size: -
CDR3 protein: CASSLGASGSPINEQFF
CDR3 DNA: TGTGCCAGCAGCTTAGGGGCTAGCGGGAGTCCGATCAATGAGCAGTTCTTC

J gene: TRBJ1-1
V gene: TRBV3-1/TRBV3-2
D gene: TRBD1
clone size: -
CDR3 protein: CASTTGTGAITEAFF
CDR3 DNA: TGTGCCAGCACGACCGGGACAGGGGCTATCACTGAAGCTTTCTTT

J gene: TRBJ1-1
V gene: TRBV12-3/TRBV12-4
D gene: TRBD1
clone size: -
CDR3 protein: CASSFTGGTEAFF
CDR3 DNA: TGTGCCAGCAGTTTCACAGGGGGCACTGAAGCTTTCTTT

J gene: TRBJ1-2
V gene: TRBV6-5
D gene: -
clone size: -
CDR3 protein: CASTVDRSSNYGYTF
CDR3 DNA: TGTGCCAGCACCGTGGACAGAAGTTCCAACTATGGCTACACCTTC

J gene: TRBJ2-5
V gene: TRBV6-5
D gene: TRBD2
clone size: -
CDR3 protein: CATGLAGVEETQYF
CDR3 DNA: TGTGCCACAGGACTAGCGGGAGTCGAAGAGACCCAGTACTTC

J gene: TRBJ2-3
V gene: TRBV30
D gene: TRBD1
clone size: -
CDR3 protein: CAWSAGQGGPDTQYF
CDR3 DNA: TGTGCCTGGAGTGCGGGACAGGGGGGCCCAGATACGCAGTATTTT

J gene: TRBJ1-6
V gene: TRBV11-2
D gene: -
clone size: -
CDR3 protein: CASSLGGVSNSPLHF
CDR3 DNA: TGTGCCAGCAGCTTGGGAGGGGTTTCTAATTCACCCCTCCACTTT

J gene: TRBJ2-5
V gene: TRBV6-2/TRBV6-3
D gene: TRBD2
clone size: -
CDR3 protein: CASSYSKVRGLAGGETQYF
CDR3 DNA: TGTGCCAGCAGTTACTCGAAGGTCCGGGGACTAGCGGGAGGAGAGACCCAGTACTTC

J gene: TRBJ2-2
V gene: TRBV19
D gene: -
clone size: -
CDR3 protein: CASSSSRGRTGELFF
CDR3 DNA: TGTGCCAGTAGTAGTTCTCGGGGTCGCACCGGGGAGCTGTTTTTT

J gene: TRBJ2-1
V gene: TRBV5-1
D gene: TRBD1
clone size: -
CDR3 protein: CASSPGQGANEQFF
CDR3 DNA: TGCGCCAGCAGCCCGGGACAGGGGGCAAATGAGCAGTTCTTC

J gene: TRBJ2-1
V gene: TRBV5-1
D gene: -
clone size: once
CDR3 protein: CASSLYAGLVGEQFF
CDR3 DNA: TGCGCCAGCAGCTTGTATGCGGGCCTAGTAGGTGAGCAGTTCTTC

J gene: TRBJ2-3
V gene: TRBV24-1
D gene: -
clone size: -
CDR3 protein: CAVTEGISGTQYF
CDR3 DNA: TGTGCCGTCACGGAGGGAATTTCGGGTACGCAGTATTTT

J gene: TRBJ2-7
V gene: TRBV6-6
D gene: -
clone size: once
CDR3 protein: CASSYRGGEQYF
CDR3 DNA: TGTGCCAGCAGTTACCGGGGAGGCGAGCAGTACTTC

J gene: TRBJ2-7
V gene: TRBV18
D gene: TRBD2
clone size: -
CDR3 protein: CASSPPWSSGLEQYF
CDR3 DNA: TGTGCCAGCTCACCACCGTGGTCTAGCGGCCTCGAGCAGTACTTC

J gene: TRBJ2-3
V gene: TRBV27
D gene: -
clone size: -
CDR3 protein: CASSSFDTQYF
CDR3 DNA: TGTGCCAGCAGTTCCTTTGATACGCAGTATTTT

J gene: TRBJ2-3
V gene: TRBV7-2
D gene: TRBD2
clone size: -
CDR3 protein: CASSFWTSFTDTQYF
CDR3 DNA: TGTGCCAGCAGCTTTTGGACTAGCTTCACAGATACGCAGTATTTT

J gene: TRBJ2-3
V gene: TRBV2
D gene: -
clone size: -
CDR3 protein: CASKGDRGTYTQYF
CDR3 DNA: TGTGCCAGCAAGGGGGACCGCGGCACTTATACGCAGTATTTT

J gene: TRBJ2-2
V gene: TRBV21-1
D gene: -
clone size: -
CDR3 protein: CASSKGPTGGLSNTGELFF
CDR3 DNA: TGTGCCAGCAGCAAAGGACCGACAGGGGGCCTTTCGAACACCGGGGAGCTGTTTTTT

J gene: TRBJ2-5
V gene: TRBV6-2/TRBV6-3
D gene: -
clone size: -
CDR3 protein: CASSTDSKETQYF
CDR3 DNA: TGTGCCAGCAGTACAGATTCAAAAGAGACCCAGTACTTC

J gene: TRBJ2-2
V gene: TRBV5-4
D gene: TRBD2
clone size: -
CDR3 protein: CASSLALAGGVGELFF
CDR3 DNA: TGTGCCAGCAGCTTGGCCCTAGCGGGAGGGGTCGGGGAGCTGTTTTTT

J gene: TRBJ1-2
V gene: TRBV5-1
D gene: TRBD1
clone size: -
CDR3 protein: CASSYYRGPDGYTF
CDR3 DNA: TGCGCCAGCAGCTACTACAGGGGGCCGGATGGCTACACCTTC

J gene: TRBJ2-3
V gene: TRBV18
D gene: -
clone size: -
CDR3 protein: CASSPSVADTQYF
CDR3 DNA: TGTGCCAGCTCACCGTCGGTGGCAGATACGCAGTATTTT

J gene: TRBJ2-5
V gene: TRBV5-1
D gene: -
clone size: -
CDR3 protein: CASSLVTGFRETQYF
CDR3 DNA: TGCGCCAGCAGCTTGGTTACAGGGTTTCGAGAGACCCAGTACTTC

J gene: TRBJ2-3
V gene: TRBV28
D gene: TRBD1
clone size: -
CDR3 protein: CASSLPQGVRSTDTQYF
CDR3 DNA: TGTGCCAGCAGTTTGCCACAGGGGGTCCGCAGCACAGATACGCAGTATTTT

J gene: TRBJ1-2
V gene: TRBV3-1/TRBV3-2
D gene: -
clone size: -
CDR3 protein: CASSQTGPDSRRNYGYTF
CDR3 DNA: TGTGCCAGCAGCCAAACAGGGCCTGATTCCCGGCGGAACTATGGCTACACCTTC

J gene: TRBJ2-7
V gene: TRBV19
D gene: TRBD1
clone size: -
CDR3 protein: CASSIRQGGYEQYF
CDR3 DNA: TGTGCCAGTAGTATCCGACAGGGCGGCTACGAGCAGTACTTC

J gene: TRBJ1-1
V gene: TRBV27
D gene: -
clone size: few
CDR3 protein: CASSFRRNTEAFF
CDR3 DNA: TGTGCCAGCAGTTTTCGCAGAAACACTGAAGCTTTCTTT

J gene: TRBJ1-5
V gene: TRBV28
D gene: -
clone size: -
CDR3 protein: CASTTPSQPQHF
CDR3 DNA: TGTGCCAGCACCACACCTTCGCAGCCCCAGCATTTT